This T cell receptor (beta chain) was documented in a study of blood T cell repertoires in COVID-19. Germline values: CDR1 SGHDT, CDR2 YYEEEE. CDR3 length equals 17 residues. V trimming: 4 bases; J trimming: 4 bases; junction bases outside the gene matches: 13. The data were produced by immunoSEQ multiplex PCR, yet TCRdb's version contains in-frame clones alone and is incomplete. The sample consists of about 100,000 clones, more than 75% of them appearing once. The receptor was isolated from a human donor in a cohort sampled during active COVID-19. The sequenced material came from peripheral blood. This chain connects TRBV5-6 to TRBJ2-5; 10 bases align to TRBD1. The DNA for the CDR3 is TGTGCCAGCAGCCGACGAAGCGAGCGGGACAGGGGAGAGACCCAGTACTTC. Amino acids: CASSRRSERDRGETQYF. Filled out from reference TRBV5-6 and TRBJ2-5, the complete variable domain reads DAGVTQSPTHLIKTRGQQVTLRCSPKSGHDTVSWYQQALGQGPQFIFQYYEEEERQRGNFPDRFSGHQFPNYSSELNVNALLLGDSALYLCASSRRSERDRGETQYFGPGTRLLVL.